A single sample is the source of the 11 T cell receptor beta chains below, sequenced in a study of memory CD4+ T cells and cytomegalovirus serostatus. Sequencing used immunoSEQ multiplex PCR; TCRdb keeps in-frame clones, though not all of them. The sample lists approximately 52,000 clones, around 78% occurring once. Single viable CD3+CD4+CD8-CD45RO+ cells were sorted as the memory CD4+ T cells. The sample was memory CD4+ T cells from blood. The receptors originated from an adult in good health and CMV-seronegative.

The chain links TRBV9 to TRBJ1-1, with D perhaps TRBD1 (6 bases). The germline V gene has CDR1 SGDLS and CDR2 YYNGEE. The CDR3 covers 17 residues. V shed 0 bases and J shed 2 bases, with 17 bases lying between them. CDR3 DNA: TGTGCCAGCAGCGTAGCTTATCAACCGACAGGAAACACTGAAGCTTTCTTT. Translation: CASSVAYQPTGNTEAFF. The full variable domain, in which reference TRBV9 and TRBJ1-1 provide the parts outside the CDR3, is DSGVTQTPKHLITATGQRVTLRCSPRSGDLSVYWYQQSLDQGLQFLIQYYNGEERAKGNILERFSAQQFPDLHSELNLSSLELGDSALYFCASSVAYQPTGNTEAFFGQGTRLTVV.

The gene calls are TRBV5-5 and TRBJ2-1; tentatively, D is TRBD2 (5 bases). The CDR3 covers 16 residues. The germline V gene encodes CDR1 SGHKS and CDR2 YYEKEE (reference sequence). V lost 0 bases to trimming and J lost 5 bases, with 15 bases between them. The CDR3 region is CASSLVSGSPNNEQFF. Here the CDR3 DNA reads TGTGCCAGCAGCTTGGTGTCTGGGAGCCCGAACAATGAGCAGTTCTTC.

This chain connects TRBV7-8 to TRBJ2-3; a weak D match, TRBD2 (5 bases). This CDR3 contains 17 residues. CDR1 and CDR2 from the germline V gene are SGHVS and FQNEAQ. Trimming pared 7 bases from V and 6 bases from J, leaving 26 bases between. As DNA, the CDR3 is TGTGCCAGCACCATTGGGTCTAGCCTTCAAACTGGGGATACGCAGTATTTT. This encodes CASTIGSSLQTGDTQYF. The complete variable domain, with remaining parts taken from reference TRBV7-8 and TRBJ2-3, reads GAGVSQSPRYKVAKRGQDVALRCDPISGHVSLFWYQQALGQGPEFLTYFQNEAQLDKSGLPSDRFFAERPEGSVSTLKIQRTQQEDSAVYLCASTIGSSLQTGDTQYFGPGTRLTVL.

V usage is TRBV4-1 and J usage is TRBJ1-2, with a possible D match to TRBD1 (5 bases). Germline V gives CDR1 MGHRA, CDR2 YSYEKL. The CDR3 has 12 amino acids. V was pared by 5 bases and J by 8 bases, with 12 bases between. CDR3 sequence (DNA): TGCGCCAGCAGCGGTGGGGGGTCCGGCTACACCTTC. Residues: CASSGGGSGYTF.

The V call is TRBV28, the J call TRBJ1-1; D is unclear. V was shortened by 5 bases and J by 6 bases, with 7 bases between the two germline ends. In germline, CDR1 is MDHEN, CDR2 SYDVKM. The CDR3 is 11 amino acids. CDR3 nucleotides: TGTGCCAGCAGTGTCCCTTCTGAAGCTTTCTTT. This translates into CASSVPSEAFF.

This clone was counted only a few times. This chain links TRBV6-1 with TRBJ1-3; D is undetermined. V shed 4 bases and J shed 2 bases, with 15 bases lying between them. The germline gives CDR1 MNHNS, CDR2 SASEGT. There are 16 residues in the CDR3. The CDR3 sequence is CASSVYSDGPGNTIYF. The DNA of the CDR3 is TGTGCCAGCAGTGTGTATTCGGACGGGCCTGGAAACACCATATATTTT.

This clone was seen a handful of times. V is TRBV30 and J is TRBJ2-2; D not resolved. This CDR3 contains 18 residues. V was trimmed by 0 bases and J by 3 bases, leaving 20 bases between them. Germline CDR1 reads GTSNPN; CDR2 reads SVGIG (reference sequence). The CDR3 nucleotides read TGTGCCTGGAGTGTATACAGTATTGTGGTTTGGGACACCGGGGAGCTGTTTTTT. Protein product: CAWSVYSIVVWDTGELFF.

This clone has a single count. J is TRBJ1-1 and V is TRBV6-6; 7 bases agree with TRBD1. V lost 10 bases to trimming and J lost 10 bases; unmatched junction nucleotides: 18. Germline values: CDR1 MNHNY, CDR2 SVGAGI (reference sequence). CDR3 size: 14 residues. CDR3 DNA sequence: TGTGCCACCGAGGACAGGAGCCAAGTAGTGGGAGCTTTCTTT. It codes for CATEDRSQVVGAFF.

The chain has TRBV7-8 and TRBJ1-4, with 7 bases identical to TRBD1. Germline CDR1 SGHVS, CDR2 FQNEAQ. The CDR3 sequence is 15 residues long. Germline trimming cut 4 bases from V and 8 bases from J; bases unmatched to any gene: 10. This CDR3 reads CASSSRTGSYEKLFF. In DNA, the CDR3 is TGTGCCAGCAGCTCACGGACAGGATCCTACGAAAAACTGTTTTTT.

In its sample, this clone was seen a few times. V and J are TRBV7-9 and TRBJ1-4; the D is unclear. Germline V gene data show CDR1 as SEHNR and CDR2 as FQNEAQ (reference sequence). V lost 11 bases, J lost 8 bases, and 15 bases lay in between. The CDR3 is made up of 12 amino acids. In DNA form, the CDR3 reads TGTGCCGTGCCGGCCGCCGGGGAAAAACTGTTTTTT. It codes for CAVPAAGEKLFF.

The genes are TRBV6-5 and TRBJ1-4; TRBD1 is a possible D gene (5 bases). V lost 5 bases and J lost 8, with 12 bases in between. Germline values: CDR1 MNHEY, CDR2 SVGAGI. There are 13 residues in the CDR3. The CDR3 loop reads CASSMRRDEKLFF. The CDR3 DNA reads TGTGCCAGCAGTATGAGGAGGGACGAAAAACTGTTTTTT.